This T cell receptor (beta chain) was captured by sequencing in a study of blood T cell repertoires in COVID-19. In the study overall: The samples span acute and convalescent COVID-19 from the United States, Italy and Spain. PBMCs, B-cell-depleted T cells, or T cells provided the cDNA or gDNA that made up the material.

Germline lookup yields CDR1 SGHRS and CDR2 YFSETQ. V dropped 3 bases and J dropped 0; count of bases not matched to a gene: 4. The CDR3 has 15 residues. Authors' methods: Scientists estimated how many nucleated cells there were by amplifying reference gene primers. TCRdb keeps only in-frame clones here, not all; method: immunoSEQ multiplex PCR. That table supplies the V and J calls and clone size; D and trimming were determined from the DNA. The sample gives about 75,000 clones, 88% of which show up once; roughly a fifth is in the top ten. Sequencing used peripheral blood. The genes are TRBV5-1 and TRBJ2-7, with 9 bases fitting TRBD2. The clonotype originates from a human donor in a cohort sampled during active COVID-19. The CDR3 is CASSWAGGSSYEQYF. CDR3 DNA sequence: TGCGCCAGCAGCTGGGCGGGGGGGTCCTCCTACGAGCAGTACTTC.